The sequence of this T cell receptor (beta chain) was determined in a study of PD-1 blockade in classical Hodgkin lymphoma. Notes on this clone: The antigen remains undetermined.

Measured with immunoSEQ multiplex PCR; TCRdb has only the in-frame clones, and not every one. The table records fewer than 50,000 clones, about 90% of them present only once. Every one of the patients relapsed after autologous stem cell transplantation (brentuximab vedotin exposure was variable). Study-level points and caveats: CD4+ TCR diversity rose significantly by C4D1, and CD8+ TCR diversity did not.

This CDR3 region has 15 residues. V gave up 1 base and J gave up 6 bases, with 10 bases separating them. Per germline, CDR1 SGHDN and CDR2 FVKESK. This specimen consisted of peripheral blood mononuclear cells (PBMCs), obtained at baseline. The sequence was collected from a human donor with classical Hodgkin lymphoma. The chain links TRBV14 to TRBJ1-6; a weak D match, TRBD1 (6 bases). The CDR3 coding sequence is TGTGCCAGCAGCCAAGGCGGACAGCGTAATTCACCCCTCCACTTT. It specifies CASSQGGQRNSPLHF.